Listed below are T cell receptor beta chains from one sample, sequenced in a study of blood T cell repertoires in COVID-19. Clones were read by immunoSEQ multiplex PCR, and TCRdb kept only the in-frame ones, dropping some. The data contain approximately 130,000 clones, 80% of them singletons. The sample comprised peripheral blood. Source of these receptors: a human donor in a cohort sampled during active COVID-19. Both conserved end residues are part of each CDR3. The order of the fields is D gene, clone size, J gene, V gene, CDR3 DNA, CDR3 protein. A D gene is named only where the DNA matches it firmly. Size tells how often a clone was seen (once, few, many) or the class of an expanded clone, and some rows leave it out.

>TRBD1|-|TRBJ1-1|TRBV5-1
TGCGCCAGCAGCATAGCAGGGGGGAACACTGAAGCTTTCTTT
CASSIAGGNTEAFF
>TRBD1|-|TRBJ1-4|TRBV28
TGTGCCAGCAGTTTTTCGTCGGGACAGTATGGAAAACTGTTTTTT
CASSFSSGQYGKLFF
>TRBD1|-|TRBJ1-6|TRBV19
TGTGCCAGTAGTACTCAGGGGGCGCGGTCACCCCTCCACTTT
CASSTQGARSPLHF
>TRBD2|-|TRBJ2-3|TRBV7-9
TGTGCCAGCAGCTTGAGACTAGCGGGAGTAGGTTCGGCAGATACGCAGTATTTT
CASSLRLAGVGSADTQYF
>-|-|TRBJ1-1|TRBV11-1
TGTGCCAGCAGCCCCAGGCAGAACACTGAAGCTTTCTTT
CASSPRQNTEAFF
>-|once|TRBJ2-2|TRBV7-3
TGTGCCAGCAGTCTTACAGCCGGGGAGCTGTTTTTT
CASSLTAGELFF
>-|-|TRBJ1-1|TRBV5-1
TGCGCCAGCATTGCGGGCCAGGGGACTGAAGCTTTCTTT
CASIAGQGTEAFF
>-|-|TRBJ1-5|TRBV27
TGTGCCAGCAAGACAACCAGGCCCGGCAGCTATCAGCCCCAGCATTTT
CASKTTRPGSYQPQHF
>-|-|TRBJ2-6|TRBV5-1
TGCGCCAGCAGCTTGGGGGGGGGCGCCTCTGGGGCCAACGTCCTGACTTTC
CASSLGGGASGANVLTF
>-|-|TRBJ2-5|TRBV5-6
TGTGCCAGCAAGTGGCAGGGTCAGGAGACCCAGTACTTC
CASKWQGQETQYF
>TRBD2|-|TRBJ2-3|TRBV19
TGTGCCAGTAGTATTCAAGTGGGTAGCGGGAAGGATACGCAGTATTTT
CASSIQVGSGKDTQYF
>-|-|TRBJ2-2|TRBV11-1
TGTGCCAGCAGCGTAGTGAGAGGTACCGGGGAGCTGTTTTTT
CASSVVRGTGELFF
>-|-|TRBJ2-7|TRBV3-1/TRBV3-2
TGTGCCAGCAGCCAAAGGGGCGGGGGCGGCTCCTACGAGCAGTACTTC
CASSQRGGGGSYEQYF
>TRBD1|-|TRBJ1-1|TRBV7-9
TGTGCCAGCAGCCCGACGTGGACAGGGGCCACTGAAGCTTTCTTT
CASSPTWTGATEAFF
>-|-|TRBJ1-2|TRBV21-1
TGTGCCAGCAGTCTGAACTATGGCTACACCTTC
CASSLNYGYTF
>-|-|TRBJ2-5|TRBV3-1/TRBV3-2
TGTGCCAGCAGTAACGTAGTCCAAGAGACCCAGTACTTC
CASSNVVQETQYF
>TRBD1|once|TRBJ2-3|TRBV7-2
TGTGCCAGCAGCTTAGTGGGACAGGGTTGGACAGATACGCAGTATTTT
CASSLVGQGWTDTQYF
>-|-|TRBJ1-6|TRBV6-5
TGTGCCAGCAACCCAGGGTGGAATTCACCCCTCCACTTT
CASNPGWNSPLHF
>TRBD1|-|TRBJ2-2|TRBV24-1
TGTGCCACCAGTGACCGGACAGGGGACACCGGGGAGCTGTTTTTT
CATSDRTGDTGELFF
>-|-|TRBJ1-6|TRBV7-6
TGTGCCAGCAGCTTAGCTCCGAGGCTCGATTCACCCCTCCACTTT
CASSLAPRLDSPLHF
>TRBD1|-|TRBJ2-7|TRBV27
TGTGCCAGCAGTCCAGACAGGGGGAGGTACGAGCAGTACTTC
CASSPDRGRYEQYF
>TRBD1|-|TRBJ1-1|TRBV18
TGTGCCAGCTCACCCGCCGGGACAGGGGCCGCCACAGCTTTCTTT
CASSPAGTGAATAFF
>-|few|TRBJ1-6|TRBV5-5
TGTGCCAGCTGTGGAGGACGGGGATCACCCCTCCACTTT
CASCGGRGSPLHF
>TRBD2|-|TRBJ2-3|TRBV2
TGTGCCAGCCGGAGGGGCGGGGGGGGTTCGGATACGCAGTATTTT
CASRRGGGGSDTQYF
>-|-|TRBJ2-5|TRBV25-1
TGTGCCAGCAGCGTGACAGATAAAGAGACCCAGTACTTC
CASSVTDKETQYF
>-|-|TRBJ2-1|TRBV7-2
TGTGCCAGCCGGTCTGGCGGCCCTGAGCAGTTCTTC
CASRSGGPEQFF
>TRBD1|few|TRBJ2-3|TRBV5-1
TGCGCCAGCAGCTTCGGGACAGCCACAGATACGCAGTATTTT
CASSFGTATDTQYF
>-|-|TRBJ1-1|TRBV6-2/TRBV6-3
TGTGCCAGCAGCCCAGAGAGGATGAACACTGAAGCTTTCTTT
CASSPERMNTEAFF
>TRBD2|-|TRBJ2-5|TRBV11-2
TGTGCCAGCAGCTCGTTGGGGGGGGGAGAGACCCAGTACTTC
CASSSLGGGETQYF
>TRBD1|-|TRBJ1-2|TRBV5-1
TGCGCCAGCAGCTTGGGTACAGGGGTTAGCTATGGCTACACCTTC
CASSLGTGVSYGYTF
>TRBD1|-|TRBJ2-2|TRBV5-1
TGCGCCAGCAGCCCACGGACAGGTTCGAACACCGGGGAGCTGTTTTTT
CASSPRTGSNTGELFF
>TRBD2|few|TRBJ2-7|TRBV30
TGTGCCTGGAGTGAAGGACTAGCGGGAGGATGGCAGTACTTC
CAWSEGLAGGWQYF
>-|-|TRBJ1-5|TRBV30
TGTGCCTGTAGTCAGAACAGAGATCAGCCCCAGCATTTT
CACSQNRDQPQHF
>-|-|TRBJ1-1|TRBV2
TGTGCCAGCAGCGGACAGAGGGACACTGAAGCTTTCTTT
CASSGQRDTEAFF
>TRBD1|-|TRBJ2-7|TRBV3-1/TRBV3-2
TGTGCCAGCAGCCAAGATCGACAGGGAAAGCAGTACTTC
CASSQDRQGKQYF
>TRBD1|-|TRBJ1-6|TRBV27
TGTGCCAGCAGTTTATCTACAGGGGCGAATTCACCCCTCCACTTT
CASSLSTGANSPLHF
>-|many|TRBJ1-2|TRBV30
TGTGCCAGCAGGGGAACTAACTATGGCTACACCTTC
CASRGTNYGYTF
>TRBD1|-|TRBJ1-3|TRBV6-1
TGTGCCAGCAGTGGACCGGGACAGGGTACTGGAAACACCATATATTTT
CASSGPGQGTGNTIYF
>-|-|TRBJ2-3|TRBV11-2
TGTGCCAGCAGCTCGGGTGAAATAGCTGCAGATATGCAGTATTTT
CASSSGEIAADMQYF
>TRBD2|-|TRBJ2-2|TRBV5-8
TGTGCCAGCAGCGTACTAGCGGGAGTTAACACCGGGGAGCTGTTTTTT
CASSVLAGVNTGELFF
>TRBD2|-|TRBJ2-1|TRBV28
TGTGCCAGCAGGGGTAGCGGGGGTGAGAATGAGCAGTTCTTC
CASRGSGGENEQFF
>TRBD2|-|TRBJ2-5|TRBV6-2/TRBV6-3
TGTGCCAGCAGTTACTCGGGGACTAGTGGGGAGACCCAGTACTTC
CASSYSGTSGETQYF
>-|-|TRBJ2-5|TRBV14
TGTGCCAGCAGCCATTATGGCGGGGCGGAGACCCAGTACTTC
CASSHYGGAETQYF
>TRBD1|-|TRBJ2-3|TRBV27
TGTGCCAGCAGTAGGCAAGTAGACAGGGACCATCGCACAGATACGCAGTATTTT
CASSRQVDRDHRTDTQYF
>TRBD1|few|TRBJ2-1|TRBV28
TGTGCCAGCAGTTCCCCGGACAGGCTGGTCTACAATGAGCAGTTCTTC
CASSSPDRLVYNEQFF
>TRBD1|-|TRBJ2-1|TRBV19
TGTGCCAGTAGTAATTCAGGGGGCAATGAGCAGTTCTTC
CASSNSGGNEQFF
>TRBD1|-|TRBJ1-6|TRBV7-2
TGTGCCAGCAGCTTAGAAATGGGACAGGGAGGGTCACCCCTCCACTTT
CASSLEMGQGGSPLHF
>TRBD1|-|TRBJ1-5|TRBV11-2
TGTGCCAGCAGCTTAGGGACAGGGGGCAGCAATCAGCCCCAGCATTTT
CASSLGTGGSNQPQHF
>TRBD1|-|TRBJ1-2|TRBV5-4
TGTGCCAGCAGCCTGGGACAGGGACCTGGTGGCTACACCTTC
CASSLGQGPGGYTF
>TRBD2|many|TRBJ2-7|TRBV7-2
TGTGCCAGCAGCTTTTCGGGGGGAGGTCCCTACGAGCAGTACTTC
CASSFSGGGPYEQYF
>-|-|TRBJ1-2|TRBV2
TGTGCCAGCAGCCCACAGGGTGAGCAGGGCTACACCTTC
CASSPQGEQGYTF
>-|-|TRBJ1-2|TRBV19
TGTGCCAGTAGTATAGCCCTGGGCGGCTACACCTTC
CASSIALGGYTF
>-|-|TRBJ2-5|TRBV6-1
TGTGCCAGCAGTGATAGCGGGACAGCGAAAGAGACCCAGTACTTC
CASSDSGTAKETQYF
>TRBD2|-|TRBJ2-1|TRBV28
TGTGCCAGCAGTTCTAAATCCGGGACTAGCGGGCTAACCTATAATGAGCAGTTCTTC
CASSSKSGTSGLTYNEQFF
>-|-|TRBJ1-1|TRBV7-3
TGTGCCAGCAGCGTCCGTAGCGGGACTGAAGCTTTCTTT
CASSVRSGTEAFF